A single sample is the source of the 3 T cell receptor beta chains below, sequenced in a study of metastatic and nonmetastatic thyroid tumors. TCRdb re-analyzed the PCR reads through MiXCR. The sample shows about 93,000 clones, roughly 13% of them seen only once. Patients were all untreated before their thyroid surgery. The sample comprised blood. Receptor source: a female donor with papillary thyroid cancer or a benign thyroid nodule (not recorded which). Some clones in this sample may be carry-over from other donors' samples.

This clone came up many times. The rearrangement joins TRBV7-8 to TRBJ1-5; the match to TRBD1 covers 8 bases. CDR1 SGHVS and CDR2 FQNEAQ come from the germline V gene. Germline trimming cut 5 bases from V and 0 bases from J; bases unmatched to any gene: 3. The CDR3 has 15 amino acids. CDR3 amino acids: CASSLTGGSNQPQHF. CDR3 in DNA: TGTGCCAGCAGCCTAACAGGGGGTAGCAATCAGCCCCAGCATTTT.

In this sample, this clone turned up many times. The chain joins TRBV5-5 to TRBJ2-5, with D maybe TRBD1 (6 bases). The ends were cut back, 4 bases at V and 0 bases at J, with 10 bases in the middle. The CDR3 consists of 14 residues. The V gene's germline CDR1 is SGHKS and CDR2 YYEKEE (reference sequence). The CDR3 loop is CASSVQGNQETQYF. The CDR3 region has the DNA TGTGCCAGCAGCGTACAGGGAAACCAAGAGACCCAGTACTTC.

This clone was observed at least ten times. The genes are TRBV19 and TRBJ1-5; D call uncertain. Per germline, CDR1 LNHDA and CDR2 SQIVND (reference sequence). V was pared by 2 bases and J by 0 bases, with 8 bases between. This CDR3 is built from 15 residues. Written as DNA, the CDR3 is TGTGCCAGTAGTATAAACGGATTTAGCAATCAGCCCCAGCATTTT. Its protein is CASSINGFSNQPQHF. Drawing the rest from reference TRBV19 and TRBJ1-5, the complete variable domain is DGGITQSPKYLFRKEGQNVTLSCEQNLNHDAMYWYRQDPGQGLRLIYYSQIVNDFQKGDIAEGYSVSREKKESFPLTVTSAQKNPTAFYLCASSINGFSNQPQHFGDGTRLSIL.